The 25 T cell receptor beta chains given below trace back to one sample, sequenced in a study of blood T cell repertoires in COVID-19. Assay: immunoSEQ multiplex PCR; the TCRdb copy retains only in-frame clones and omits some. The sample has 230,000 or so clones, approximately 84% seen once. Sequencing used peripheral blood. The receptors shown here come from a man aged 35 to 55 with active or convalescent COVID-19.

This chain joins TRBV4-1 and TRBJ1-2; D is undetermined. V lost 0 bases and J lost 7, with 9 bases in between. The germline V gene has CDR1 MGHRA and CDR2 YSYEKL. CDR3 length: 13 amino acids. The CDR3 nucleotides read TGCGCCAGCAGCCAAGATTTTGAGGTTGGCTACACCTTC. It encodes CASSQDFEVGYTF.

V and J are TRBV5-6 and TRBJ1-2, with 9 bases fitting TRBD1. The CDR3 contains 13 residues. V lost 6 bases to trimming and J lost 12 bases; unmatched junction nucleotides: 12. The germline CDR1 and CDR2 sequences are SGHDT and YYEEEE. Written as DNA, the CDR3 is TGTGCCAGCACCGTCATTCCGGGACAGGGAGACACCTTC. Its protein is CASTVIPGQGDTF.

This clone was counted a single time. The chain carries TRBV27 and TRBJ1-6; tentatively, D is TRBD1 (5 bases). V was trimmed by 6 bases and J by 9 bases, leaving 9 bases between them. The length of the CDR3 is 12 residues. The germline V gene encodes CDR1 MNHEY and CDR2 SMNVEV (reference sequence). CDR3 DNA sequence: TGTGCCAGCAGCAGGGCTTCTTCACCCCTCCACTTT. Translating it yields CASSRASSPLHF.

The chain employs TRBV28 and TRBJ1-1; the D gene is possibly TRBD1 (6 bases). Trimming shortened V by 7 bases and J by 4 bases, and 13 bases separated the two germline ends. The germline V gene has CDR1 MDHEN and CDR2 SYDVKM. The CDR3 contains 13 residues. The CDR3 DNA is TGTGCCAGCACCAGGGGTTACGGCACTGAAGCTTTCTTT. This gives the protein CASTRGYGTEAFF.

The count of this clone is one. The V call is TRBV7-2, the J call TRBJ2-5; perhaps TRBD2 as D (5 bases). The CDR3 is made up of 12 amino acids. Germline V gene lookup returns CDR1 SGHTA and CDR2 FQGNSA. Trimming pared 2 bases from V and 9 bases from J, leaving 10 bases between. For the CDR3, the DNA is TGTGCCAGCAGCTTAAATGCCGGGGCCCAGTACTTC. This encodes CASSLNAGAQYF.

The V and J genes are TRBV19 and TRBJ2-7, with 8 positions matching TRBD1. This CDR3 is built from 15 residues. The junction had 7 bases not matched to a gene; V was cut back by 4 bases and J by 2 bases. Germline-derived CDR1 and CDR2 are LNHDA and SQIVND (reference sequence). The CDR3 spells CASSTGAGGAYEQYF. CDR3 DNA: TGTGCCAGTAGTACCGGGGCAGGGGGCGCCTACGAGCAGTACTTC.

CDR3 nucleotide sequence: TGTGCCACCAGCTTCCGGACAGGGGGGGATGAAAAACTGTTTTTT. Protein: CATSFRTGGDEKLFF. The chain combines TRBV15 with TRBJ1-4; 10 positions agree with TRBD1. Germline-derived CDR1 and CDR2 are LNHNV and YYDKDF (reference sequence). This CDR3 is 15 amino acids long. J was trimmed by 6 bases and V by 5 bases; bases with no gene match: 6.

The rearrangement uses TRBV18 and TRBJ1-1; D is perhaps TRBD1 (6 bases). This CDR3 is 13 amino acids long. Germline V gene sequence: CDR1 KGHSH, CDR2 LQKENI. The germline V and J ends were trimmed by 6 bases and 8 bases, with 16 bases remaining between them. The CDR3 region is CASSLHREGEAFF. DNA for the CDR3: TGTGCCAGCTCGCTGCACAGGGAGGGAGAAGCTTTCTTT.

The chain employs TRBV12-3 or TRBV12-4 and TRBJ2-1; D remains unclear. Trimming stripped 1 base from V and 5 bases from J, with 6 bases between. This CDR3 has 13 amino acids. CDR3 DNA sequence: TGTGCCAGCAGTTTAGTTCAGAACAATGAGCAGTTCTTC. Translating it yields CASSLVQNNEQFF.

This clone was seen a handful of times. The CDR3 sequence: CATSDTGRTGGNNEQFF. The CDR3 nucleotides are TGTGCCACCAGTGACACCGGCCGGACAGGGGGTAACAATGAGCAGTTCTTC. V is TRBV24-1 and J is TRBJ2-1; 10 positions agree with TRBD1. From germline, CDR1 is KGHDR and CDR2 SFDVKD. The CDR3 is 17 amino acids. The V gene end was trimmed by 4 bases and the J gene end by 5 bases; junction bases not matched to a gene: 10.

The rearrangement links TRBV5-6 to TRBJ1-6; maybe TRBD1 (5 bases). V dropped 3 bases and J dropped 0 bases, with 10 bases sitting between them. The CDR3 consists of 16 residues. CDR1 and CDR2 from the germline V gene are SGHDT and YYEEEE. The CDR3 here is CASSSAGGSYNSPLHF. The CDR3 bases are TGTGCCAGCAGCTCAGCCGGGGGCTCCTATAATTCACCCCTCCACTTT.

The chain couples TRBV5-1 to TRBJ1-2, with 10 nucleotides matching TRBD1. Germline loops: CDR1 SGHRS, CDR2 YFSETQ. The CDR3 extends over 14 amino acids. With 4 bases clipped from V and 6 bases from J, the junction kept 6 bases outside the gene matches. The CDR3 DNA sequence: TGCGCCAGCAGCCCAGACAGGGGGCGGGATGGCTACACCTTC. Its translation: CASSPDRGRDGYTF.

The genes are TRBV28 and TRBJ1-1; D unresolved. Trimming left V 6 bases short and J 0 bases short, with 11 bases between. The CDR3 has 14 amino acids. Germline V gene sequence: CDR1 MDHEN, CDR2 SYDVKM. CDR3: CASRDTVVNTEAFF. The CDR3 nucleotides read TGTGCCAGCAGGGATACAGTAGTGAACACTGAAGCTTTCTTT.

This rearrangement joins TRBV6-6 to TRBJ2-7, with 8 bases aligning to TRBD1. The CDR3 totals 14 residues. Germline V CDR1 and CDR2: MNHNY, SVGAGI (reference sequence). Trimming cost V 5 bases and J 0 bases; bases outside gene matches: 3. As DNA, the CDR3 is TGTGCCAGCAGTGGACAGGGAAGCTCCTACGAGCAGTACTTC. Protein sequence: CASSGQGSSYEQYF.

This chain joins TRBV19 and TRBJ2-7, with D possibly matching TRBD2 (6 bases). The CDR3 loop spans 15 amino acids. Germline values: CDR1 LNHDA, CDR2 SQIVND (reference sequence). Trimming left V 2 bases short and J 3 bases short, with 14 bases between. CDR3 sequence (DNA): TGTGCCAGTAGTATAAAAGGAGGGGCTGACTACGAGCAGTACTTC. As protein: CASSIKGGADYEQYF.

The chain links TRBV5-4 to TRBJ2-5; no reliable D call. The CDR3 spans 14 residues. The ends were cut back, 3 bases at V and 1 base at J, with 10 bases in the middle. Germline values: CDR1 SGHNT, CDR2 YYREEE (reference sequence). The CDR3, as DNA: TGTGCCAGCAGCTGGGCAGTCAGCCAAGAGACCCAGTACTTC. Translating gives CASSWAVSQETQYF.

The chain has TRBV30 and TRBJ2-3; 13 nucleotides line up with TRBD2. This CDR3 spans 18 amino acids. J gave up 0 bases and V 2 bases, and 8 bases lay outside the gene matches. CDR1 GTSNPN and CDR2 SVGIG come from the germline V gene (reference sequence). CDR3 in amino acids: CAWSFTSGRASSTDTQYF. In DNA, the CDR3 is TGTGCCTGGAGTTTTACTAGCGGGAGGGCCTCAAGCACAGATACGCAGTATTTT.

V is TRBV7-7 and J is TRBJ1-4, with 10 bases matching TRBD1. V dropped 5 bases and J dropped 0; count of bases not matched to a gene: 3. The germline CDR1 and CDR2 sequences are SSHAT and FNYEAQ (reference sequence). The CDR3 totals 16 residues. The DNA for the CDR3 is TGTGCCAGCAGCCCCGGACAGGGGGCAACTAATGAAAAACTGTTTTTT. Protein product: CASSPGQGATNEKLFF. Together with reference TRBV7-7 and TRBJ1-4, the CDR3 gives the full variable domain: GAGVSQSPRYKVTKRGQDVTLRCDPISSHATLYWYQQALGQGPEFLTYFNYEAQPDKSGLPSDRFSAERPEGSISTLTIQRTEQRDSAMYRCASSPGQGATNEKLFFGSGTQLSVL.

CDR3 nucleotide sequence: TGTGCCACCAGCGAACAGGGGGAAACCTACAATGAGCAGTTCTTC. It yields the protein CATSEQGETYNEQFF. The gene calls are TRBV15 and TRBJ2-1; 8 nucleotides match TRBD1. The germline V gene has CDR1 LNHNV and CDR2 YYDKDF (reference sequence). This CDR3 is 15 amino acids long. With V trimmed by 5 bases and J by 2 bases, 5 bases remained unmatched. The full variable domain, rest sourced from reference TRBV15 and TRBJ2-1, is DAMVIQNPRYQVTQFGKPVTLSCSQTLNHNVMYWYQQKSSQAPKLLFHYYDKDFNNEADTPDNFQSRRPNTSFCFLDIRSPGLGDTAMYLCATSEQGETYNEQFFGPGTRLTVL.

The CDR3 loop is CASSLYGGETEAFF. Here the CDR3 DNA reads TGTGCCAGCAGTCTTTATGGAGGGGAAACTGAAGCTTTCTTT. The chain joins TRBV6-1 to TRBJ1-1; D possibly corresponds to TRBD1 (5 bases). Deletions cut 5 bases from V and 5 bases from J, with 15 bases between. In germline, CDR1 is MNHNS, CDR2 SASEGT. The CDR3 length is 14 residues.

The V gene is TRBV12-3 or TRBV12-4, the J gene TRBJ2-7; a weak D match, TRBD2 (6 bases). Trimming took 7 bases from V and 4 from J, leaving 8 bases between them. The CDR3 loop spans 11 amino acids. As DNA, the CDR3 is TGTGCCAGCACGGAGGGATACGAGCAGTACTTC. Its translation: CASTEGYEQYF.

This clone occurred once. The genes are TRBV21-1 and TRBJ1-2; the table calls TRBD1, which could not be checked here. TRBV21-1 is reported as a pseudogene. The CDR3 runs to 15 residues. CDR3 DNA sequence: TGTGCCAGCAGCCCCCGGACAGGGGCGGGCTATGGCTACACCTTC. Its translation is CASSPRTGAGYGYTF.

The J gene is TRBJ2-3, the V gene TRBV4-2, with 16 bases lining up with TRBD2. The CDR3 contains 19 residues. The junction had 10 bases not matched to a gene; V was cut back by 4 bases and J by 3 bases. The V gene's germline CDR1 is LGHNA and CDR2 YNFKEQ. The CDR3 nucleotides read TGTGCCAGCAGCCCCTCGGGACTAGCGGGGGGGTTTGGAACAGATACGCAGTATTTT. It yields the protein CASSPSGLAGGFGTDTQYF.

The chain is built from TRBV5-4 and TRBJ2-5; maybe TRBD2 (7 bases). The germline V gene encodes CDR1 SGHNT and CDR2 YYREEE (reference sequence). This CDR3 has 16 amino acids. V lost 0 bases and J 5 bases, leaving 17 bases between the germline ends. CDR3 DNA: TGTGCCAGCAGCTTGGGTGGGGGGGCCCCCGGGGAGACCCAGTACTTC. This sequence encodes CASSLGGGAPGETQYF.

V and J are TRBV6-5 and TRBJ1-4; D is unclear. Per germline, CDR1 MNHEY and CDR2 SVGAGI. The CDR3 has 14 amino acids. The ends were cut back, 6 bases at V and 0 bases at J, with 8 bases in the middle. Here the CDR3 reads CASRLRATNEKLFF. The CDR3 bases are TGTGCCAGCAGGCTTAGAGCAACTAATGAAAAACTGTTTTTT.